This section outlines one T cell receptor (beta chain) sequence together with its context. Only in-frame clones appear in the TCRdb table, and some are missing; sequencing was by immunoSEQ multiplex PCR. The sample contains 55,000 to 65,000 clones, around 90% of which appear only once. The data belong to a study of blood T cell repertoires in COVID-19. The receptor's source is a woman over 75 with active COVID-19. Sample: peripheral blood.

The CDR3 sequence is CASSQSLVLSYEQFF. The CDR3 bases are TGTGCCAGCAGCCAGTCCCTAGTTCTCTCGTATGAGCAGTTCTTC. J is TRBJ2-1 and V is TRBV3-1 (or the pseudogene TRBV3-2); no clear D. The V gene lost 3 bases and the J gene lost 8 bases, with 17 bases spanning the gap. The CDR3 is made up of 15 amino acids. Germline V gene lookup returns CDR1 LGHDT and CDR2 YNNKEL (reference sequence).